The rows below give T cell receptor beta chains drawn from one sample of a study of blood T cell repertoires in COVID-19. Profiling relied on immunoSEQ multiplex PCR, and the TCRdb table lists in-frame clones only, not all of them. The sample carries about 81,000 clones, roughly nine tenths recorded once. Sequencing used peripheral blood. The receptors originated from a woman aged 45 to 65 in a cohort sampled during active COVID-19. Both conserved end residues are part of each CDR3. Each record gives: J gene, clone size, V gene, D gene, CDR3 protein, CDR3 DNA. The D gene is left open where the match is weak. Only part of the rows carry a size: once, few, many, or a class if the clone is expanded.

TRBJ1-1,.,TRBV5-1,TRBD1,CASSLQQGTNTEAFF,TGCGCCAGCAGCCTCCAACAGGGGACGAACACTGAAGCTTTCTTT
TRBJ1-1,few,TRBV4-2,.,CASSQDQENLNTEAFF,TGTGCCAGCAGCCAAGATCAGGAAAACTTGAACACTGAAGCTTTCTTT
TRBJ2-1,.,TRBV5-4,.,CASSLQSGYNEQFF,TGTGCCAGCAGCTTGCAATCAGGGTACAATGAGCAGTTCTTC
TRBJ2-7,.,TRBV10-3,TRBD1,CAIKGDSYEQYF,TGTGCCATCAAGGGGGACAGCTACGAGCAGTACTTC
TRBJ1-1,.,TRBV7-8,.,CASRRGQGTEAFF,TGTGCCAGCAGAAGGGGCCAGGGCACTGAAGCTTTCTTT
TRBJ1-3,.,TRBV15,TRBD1,CATSRGTGGLASGNTIYF,TGTGCCACCAGCAGAGGGACAGGGGGATTGGCCTCTGGAAACACCATATATTTT
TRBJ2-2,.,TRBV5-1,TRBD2,CASREAGYTGELFF,TGCGCCAGCAGAGAAGCGGGGTACACCGGGGAGCTGTTTTTT
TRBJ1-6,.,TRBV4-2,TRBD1,CASSQGQAGDSPLHF,TGTGCCAGCAGCCAGGGACAGGCTGGGGATTCACCCCTCCACTTT
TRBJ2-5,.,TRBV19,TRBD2,CASSIYPTSGRGETQYF,TGTGCCAGTAGTATTTATCCGACTAGCGGGAGGGGAGAGACCCAGTACTTC
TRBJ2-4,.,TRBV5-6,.,CASSFFEGGSKNIQYF,TGTGCCAGCAGCTTCTTCGAGGGAGGATCCAAAAACATTCAGTACTTC
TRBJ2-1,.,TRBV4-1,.,CASSQGRQRGSSYNEQFF,TGCGCCAGCAGCCAAGGCCGACAAAGGGGGAGCTCCTACAATGAGCAGTTCTTC
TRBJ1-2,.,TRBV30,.,CAWSQGINYGYTF,TGTGCCTGGAGCCAGGGGATTAACTATGGCTACACCTTC
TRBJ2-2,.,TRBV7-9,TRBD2,CASRPLAATGELFF,TGTGCCAGCAGGCCTCTAGCGGCCACCGGGGAGCTGTTTTTT
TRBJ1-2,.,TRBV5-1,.,CASSTDRSYGYTF,TGCGCCAGCAGCACTGACAGGTCATATGGCTACACCTTC
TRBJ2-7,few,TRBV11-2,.,CASSSIRGALEQYF,TGTGCCAGCAGCTCAATCAGGGGAGCCCTCGAGCAGTACTTC
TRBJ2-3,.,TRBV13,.,CASNNRGTDTQYF,TGTGCCAGCAACAACAGGGGCACAGATACGCAGTATTTT
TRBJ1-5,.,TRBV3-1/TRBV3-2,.,CASSPRGFGPQHF,TGTGCCAGCAGCCCCAGAGGGTTTGGGCCCCAGCATTTT
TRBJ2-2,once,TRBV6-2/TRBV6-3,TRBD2,CASSSPTSGGTGELFF,TGTGCCAGCAGTAGCCCGACTAGCGGGGGGACCGGGGAGCTGTTTTTT
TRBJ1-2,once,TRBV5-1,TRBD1,CASSYGTGGAYGYTF,TGCGCCAGCAGCTACGGGACAGGGGGAGCCTATGGCTACACCTTC
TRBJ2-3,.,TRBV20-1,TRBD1,CSASLGQGPDTQYF,TGCAGTGCTAGTCTCGGACAGGGTCCAGATACGCAGTATTTT
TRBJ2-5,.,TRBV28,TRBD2,CASSPSLAGEAFGETQYF,TGTGCCAGCAGCCCGAGTCTAGCGGGGGAAGCTTTTGGGGAGACCCAGTACTTC
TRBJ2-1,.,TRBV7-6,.,CASSLPGSGYNEQFF,TGTGCCAGCAGCTTACCCGGGTCGGGCTACAATGAGCAGTTCTTC
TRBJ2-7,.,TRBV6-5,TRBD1,CASSSHPRQGEQYF,TGTGCCAGCAGTTCACACCCCCGACAGGGGGAGCAGTACTTC
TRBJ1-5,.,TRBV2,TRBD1,CASRVGDRDNQPQHF,TGTGCCAGCAGAGTGGGTGACAGGGACAATCAGCCCCAGCATTTT